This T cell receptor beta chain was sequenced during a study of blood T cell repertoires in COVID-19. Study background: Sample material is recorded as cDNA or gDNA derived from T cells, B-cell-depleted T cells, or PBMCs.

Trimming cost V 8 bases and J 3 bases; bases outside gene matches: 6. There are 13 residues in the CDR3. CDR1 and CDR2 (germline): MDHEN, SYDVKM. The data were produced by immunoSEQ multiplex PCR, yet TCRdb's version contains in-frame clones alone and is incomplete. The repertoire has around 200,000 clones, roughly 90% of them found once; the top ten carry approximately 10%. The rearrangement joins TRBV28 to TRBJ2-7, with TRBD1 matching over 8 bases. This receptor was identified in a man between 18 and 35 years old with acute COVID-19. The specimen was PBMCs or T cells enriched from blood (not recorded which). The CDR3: CASRDRPHYEQYF. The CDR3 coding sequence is TGTGCCAGCCGGGACAGGCCGCACTACGAGCAGTACTTC.